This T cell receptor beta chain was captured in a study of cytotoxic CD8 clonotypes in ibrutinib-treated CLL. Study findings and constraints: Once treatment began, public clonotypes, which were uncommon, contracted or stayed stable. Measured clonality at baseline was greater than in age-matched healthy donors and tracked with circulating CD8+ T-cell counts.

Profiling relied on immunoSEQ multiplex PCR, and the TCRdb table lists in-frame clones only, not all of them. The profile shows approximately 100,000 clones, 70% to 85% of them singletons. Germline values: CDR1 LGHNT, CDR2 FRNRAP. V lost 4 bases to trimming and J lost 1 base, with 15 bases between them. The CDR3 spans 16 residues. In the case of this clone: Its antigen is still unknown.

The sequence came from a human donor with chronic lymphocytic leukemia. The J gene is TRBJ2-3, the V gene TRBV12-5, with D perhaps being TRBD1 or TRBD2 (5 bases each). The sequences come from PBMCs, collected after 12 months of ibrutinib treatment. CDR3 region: CASGSRRDEGTDTQYF. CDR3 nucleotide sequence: TGTGCTAGTGGTTCCCGCCGGGACGAAGGCACAGATACGCAGTATTTT.